What follows is one T cell receptor beta chain and its context. Its matching antigen is unknown. These data belong to a study of T cell repertoires in cytomegalovirus infection. Study-wide background: Use of recently identified HLA-C-restricted and well-studied HLA-B-restricted CMV epitopes was part of the study. The public TCR beta signatures pointed to both CMV infection and matching HLA type.

Regarding the study as a whole: The study found HLA-C-restricted CMV-specific TCR beta clonotypes dominating the ex vivo response.

TCRdb independently ran MiXCR on the reads; one entry per CDR3 protein. The data contain more than 65,000 distinct CDR3 sequences, roughly half of them singletons. Trimming removed 2 bases from V and 4 bases from J, with 5 bases in between. CDR3 length: 12 amino acids. Germline V CDR1 and CDR2: SGHAT, FQNNGV. This chain links TRBV11-2 with TRBJ1-2; D uncertain. This receptor was taken from a human donor in good health (CMV status not recorded). Some clones in this sample may be carry-over from other donors' samples. Sequenced here: CD8+ T cells from cultured PBMCs, sampled from culture after CMV antigen stimulation. CDR3 in amino acids: CASSLTPYGYTF. CDR3 DNA: TGTGCCAGCAGCTTAACCCCCTATGGCTACACCTTC.